Following are 15 T cell receptor beta chains from one sample sequenced in a study of blood T cells in healthy people across ages. Then a second PCR, running about 7 to 11 cycles, was carried out with a sample-barcoded 5' primer and a J-beta primer mix. MiXCR, applied by TCRdb to the 5' RACE reads, yields one record per CDR3 protein. The table records some 690,000 distinct CDR3 sequences, 22% of them present only once. The sample taken for sequencing was blood. The receptors come from a man aged 65 to 85 in good health.

This clonotype was seen a few times. CDR3 loop: CASSQDEVGDTQYF. Written as DNA, the CDR3 is TGCGCCAGCAGCCAGGACGAGGTCGGTGATACGCAGTATTTT. The chain employs TRBV5-1 and TRBJ2-3; no clear D gene. Trimming cost V 4 bases and J 6 bases, with 15 bases left between them. Germline V gene sequence: CDR1 SGHRS, CDR2 YFSETQ. The CDR3 totals 14 residues.

The rearrangement uses TRBV7-6 and TRBJ2-3; D might be TRBD1 or TRBD2, each matching 5 bases. This CDR3 is 16 amino acids long. Germline loops: CDR1 SGHVS, CDR2 FNYEAQ. V was cut by 5 bases and J by 2 bases, with 17 bases left in between. The CDR3 loop reads CASSAEPGPNTDTQYF. The CDR3 region has the DNA TGTGCCAGCAGCGCCGAACCGGGACCCAACACAGATACGCAGTATTTT.

This clonotype was detected a few times. The genes are TRBV7-9 and TRBJ2-2, with TRBD1 identical over 8 bases. V shed 6 bases and J 4 bases; nucleotides not matched to a gene: 7. Germline assignment: CDR1 SEHNR and CDR2 FQNEAQ (reference sequence). The CDR3 totals 15 residues. CDR3 protein: CASRPGQASTGELFF. CDR3 coding DNA: TGTGCCAGCAGGCCGGGACAGGCTAGCACCGGGGAGCTGTTTTTT.

This clonotype has more than one count but fewer than ten. The rearrangement uses TRBV20-1 and TRBJ1-2; no clear D gene. CDR1 and CDR2 (germline): DFQATT, SNEGSKA (reference sequence). Trimming cost V 6 bases and J 6 bases, with 14 bases left between them. The CDR3 spans 12 residues. The CDR3 bases are TGCAGTGCCCAAACATACCTCGATGGCTACACCTTC. It codes for CSAQTYLDGYTF.

V usage is TRBV12-3 or TRBV12-4 and J usage is TRBJ2-6; weak D call: TRBD1 (5 bases). V was pared by 3 bases and J by 5 bases, with 8 bases between. The CDR3 spans 14 residues. CDR3 DNA: TGTGCCAGCAGTTTTGCGGACAGGGCCAACGTCCTGACTTTC. Amino acid sequence: CASSFADRANVLTF.

This clonotype was counted between two and nine times. One end of the junction is discordant with germline, which a read error may explain. The chain carries TRBV3-1 and TRBJ1-1, with D possibly being TRBD1 (6 bases). This CDR3 spans 14 amino acids. CDR1 LGHDT and CDR2 YNNKEL come from the germline V gene (reference sequence). The CDR3 loop is CATKRGGANTEAFF. CDR3 nucleotide sequence: TGCGCCACCAAAAGAGGGGGGGCGAACACCGAAGCTTTCTTT.

The chain has TRBV12-3 or TRBV12-4 and TRBJ1-2, with unresolved D. The V end was cut by 6 bases, the J end by 7 bases, with 12 bases between. This CDR3 comprises 12 residues. The DNA for the CDR3 is TGTGCCAGCAGCCGTTCGGCGGGTGGCTACACCTTC. Translation: CASSRSAGGYTF.

The V call is TRBV7-9, the J call TRBJ1-4; 9 bases are shared with TRBD1. CDR1 is SEHNR, CDR2 FQNEAQ, per germline (reference sequence). V was pared by 5 bases and J by 8 bases, with 6 bases of the junction left unmatched. CDR3 length: 14 residues. As DNA, the CDR3 is TGTGCCAGCAGCAACCGGGACAGGGCGGAAAAACTGTTTTTT. Protein product: CASSNRDRAEKLFF.

The CDR3 spells CASSQGNNYGYTF. The CDR3 DNA sequence: TGTGCCAGCAGCCAGGGCAATAACTATGGCTACACCTTC. J is TRBJ1-2 and V is TRBV14, with D unresolved. V was cut by 3 bases and J by 1 base, with 6 bases left in between. Per the germline V gene, CDR1 is SGHDN and CDR2 is FVKESK. The CDR3 length is 13 residues.

This sequence joins TRBV7-8 and TRBJ1-5; D may be TRBD1 (6 bases). The CDR3 sequence is 15 residues long. The germline gives CDR1 SGHVS, CDR2 FQNEAQ. V lost 5 bases and J lost 2, with 13 bases in between. CDR3 bases: TGTGCCAGCAGCCTGTTAGCAGGGGGCAATCAGCCCCAGCATTTT. The encoded protein is CASSLLAGGNQPQHF. Supplemented by reference TRBV7-8 and TRBJ1-5, the full variable domain reads GAGVSQSPRYKVAKRGQDVALRCDPISGHVSLFWYQQALGQGPEFLTYFQNEAQLDKSGLPSDRFFAERPEGSVSTLKIQRTQQEDSAVYLCASSLLAGGNQPQHFGDGTRLSIL.

This clonotype was detected a few times. This chain connects TRBV28 to TRBJ2-3, with a weak D call TRBD2 (6 bases). The CDR3 has 15 residues. Germline values: CDR1 MDHEN, CDR2 SYDVKM. The V gene lost 7 bases and the J gene lost 3 bases, with 17 bases spanning the gap. CDR3 loop: CASIQFVEGTDTQYF. DNA for the CDR3: TGTGCCAGCATCCAGTTTGTGGAGGGGACAGATACGCAGTATTTT.

The V and J genes are TRBV6-5 and TRBJ2-1, with TRBD2 identical over 12 bases. Germline V lookup: CDR1 MNHEY, CDR2 SVGAGI. This CDR3 comprises 15 residues. The V gene end was trimmed by 5 bases and the J gene end by 5 bases; junction bases not matched to a gene: 4. The CDR3 protein is CASSTRTSGNNEQFF. Written as DNA, the CDR3 is TGTGCCAGCAGTACACGGACTAGCGGGAACAATGAGCAGTTCTTC.

This clonotype was picked up a small number of times. The chain employs TRBV7-8 and TRBJ2-1; possibly TRBD2 for D (5 bases). The J call may be faulty, since TRBJ2-7 better matches the DNA end. The germline V gene has CDR1 SGHVS and CDR2 FQNEAQ. The length of the CDR3 is 15 residues. In DNA, the CDR3 is TGTGCCAGCAGCTTAGCGCGGGTCAGGCCCTACGAGCAGTACTTC. Translating gives CASSLARVRPYEQYF.

This clonotype came up a few times. V is TRBV29-1 and J is TRBJ2-5; D possibly matches TRBD1 or TRBD2 (5 bases each). The CDR3 is 11 residues long. V shed 8 bases and J shed 2 bases, with 9 bases lying between them. Per the germline V gene, CDR1 is SQVTM and CDR2 is ANQGSEA. In DNA, the CDR3 is TGCAGCCTTGGGACGCAAGAGACCCAGTACTTC. It codes for CSLGTQETQYF.

The chain combines TRBV5-6 with TRBJ2-5; no clear D. The J call may be faulty, since TRBJ2-7 better matches the DNA end. CDR1 and CDR2 (germline): SGHDT, YYEEEE. CDR3 length equals 14 residues. The CDR3 loop reads CASSLESQAYEQYF. Written as DNA, the CDR3 is TGTGCCAGCAGCTTGGAATCCCAAGCCTACGAGCAGTACTTC.